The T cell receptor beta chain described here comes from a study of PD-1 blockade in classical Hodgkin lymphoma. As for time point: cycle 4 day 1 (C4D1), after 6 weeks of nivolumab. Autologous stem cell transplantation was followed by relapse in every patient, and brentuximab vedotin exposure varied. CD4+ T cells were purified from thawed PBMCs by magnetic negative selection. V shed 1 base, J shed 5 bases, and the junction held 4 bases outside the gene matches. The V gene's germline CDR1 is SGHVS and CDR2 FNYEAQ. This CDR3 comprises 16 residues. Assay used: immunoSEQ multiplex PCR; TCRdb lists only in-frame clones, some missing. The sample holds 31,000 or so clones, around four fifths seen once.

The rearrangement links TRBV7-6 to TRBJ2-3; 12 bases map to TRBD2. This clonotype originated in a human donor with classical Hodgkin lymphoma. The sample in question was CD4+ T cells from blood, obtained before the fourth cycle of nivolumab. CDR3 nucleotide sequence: TGTGCCAGCAGCTTAGACGCTAGCGGGGGGGGAGATACGCAGTATTTT. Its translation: CASSLDASGGGDTQYF.